This T cell receptor (beta chain) was retrieved from a study of blood T cell repertoires in COVID-19. Study background: Sources were T cells, B-cell-depleted T cells, or PBMCs; the material itself was cDNA or gDNA.

Per the study methods: Amplification of reference gene primers was used by the study to estimate nucleated cell counts. Measured with immunoSEQ multiplex PCR; TCRdb has only the in-frame clones, and not every one. From that table come the V and J calls and clone size; the DNA was used to work out D and trimming. The sample carries 50,000 to 60,000 clones, 90% recorded once. Sequences were obtained from peripheral blood. The sequence was collected from a woman older than 75 with acute or convalescent COVID-19.

The CDR3 sequence is CASSLAGDSGANVLTF. CDR3 coding DNA: TGCGCCAGCAGCTTGGCCGGGGATTCTGGGGCCAACGTCCTGACTTTC. The rearrangement links TRBV5-1 to TRBJ2-6; D might be TRBD2 (5 bases). Looked up from germline, CDR1 is SGHRS and CDR2 is YFSETQ. The CDR3 spans 16 residues. V gave up 0 bases and J gave up 1 base, with 8 bases separating them. The full variable domain, rest sourced from reference TRBV5-1 and TRBJ2-6, is KAGVTQTPRYLIKTRGQQVTLSCSPISGHRSVSWYQQTPGQGLQFLFEYFSETQRNKGNFPGRFSGRQFSNSRSEMNVSTLELGDSALYLCASSLAGDSGANVLTFGAGSRLTVL.